The T cell receptor beta chain described here comes from a study of blood T cells in healthy people across ages. The CDR3 is 15 amino acids. CDR1 is DFQATT, CDR2 SNEGSKA, per germline (reference sequence). The authors ran a second PCR of 7 to 11 cycles using a sample-barcoded 5' primer and a J-beta primer mix. The template-switch adaptor, which had 12 random nucleotides, put a tag on each cDNA molecule. At least 2.5 million CDR3-containing paired-end reads were obtained per sample. A single record per CDR3 protein comes from TCRdb applying MiXCR to the 5' RACE reads. Altogether fewer than 950,000 distinct CDR3 sequences are present, roughly 50% being singletons, with the ten largest covering around 40%. For this clonotype: Compared with germline, one end of the junction differs, possibly owing to a read error.

This chain connects TRBV20-1 to TRBJ2-7; D is perhaps TRBD1 (6 bases). Sequencing was done on a sample of blood. The TCR originated in a man older than 75 in good health. Here the CDR3 reads CSARDVGARGNERFF. The CDR3, as DNA: TGCAGTGCTAGAGATGTGGGAGCAAGGGGGAATGAGCGGTTCTTC.